The source of this T cell receptor beta chain is a study of metastatic and nonmetastatic thyroid tumors. Study overall: For malignant and benign thyroid patients, tumor or nodule tissue and blood were the sources whose repertoires were compared.

Thyroid surgery was performed in patients who had received no treatment beforehand. In its sample, this clone was seen many times. This clone may be a read error of a much larger clone one base away. Germline values: CDR1 SQVTM, CDR2 ANQGSEA. V was pared by 6 bases and J by 2 bases, with 14 bases between. The CDR3 sequence is 14 residues long. TCRdb called clones again from the PCR reads with MiXCR. The data show more than 25,000 clones, 7% to 8% seen once. The chain recombines TRBV29-1 with TRBJ1-3; the D gene is possibly TRBD1 (5 bases). The receptor was derived from a female donor with papillary thyroid cancer or a benign thyroid nodule (not recorded which). Some clones in this sample may be carry-over from other donors' samples. The specimen sequenced was blood. CDR3 DNA sequence: TGCAGCGTGGACCGCGGGGGGACTGGAAACACCATATATTTT. Translation: CSVDRGGTGNTIYF.